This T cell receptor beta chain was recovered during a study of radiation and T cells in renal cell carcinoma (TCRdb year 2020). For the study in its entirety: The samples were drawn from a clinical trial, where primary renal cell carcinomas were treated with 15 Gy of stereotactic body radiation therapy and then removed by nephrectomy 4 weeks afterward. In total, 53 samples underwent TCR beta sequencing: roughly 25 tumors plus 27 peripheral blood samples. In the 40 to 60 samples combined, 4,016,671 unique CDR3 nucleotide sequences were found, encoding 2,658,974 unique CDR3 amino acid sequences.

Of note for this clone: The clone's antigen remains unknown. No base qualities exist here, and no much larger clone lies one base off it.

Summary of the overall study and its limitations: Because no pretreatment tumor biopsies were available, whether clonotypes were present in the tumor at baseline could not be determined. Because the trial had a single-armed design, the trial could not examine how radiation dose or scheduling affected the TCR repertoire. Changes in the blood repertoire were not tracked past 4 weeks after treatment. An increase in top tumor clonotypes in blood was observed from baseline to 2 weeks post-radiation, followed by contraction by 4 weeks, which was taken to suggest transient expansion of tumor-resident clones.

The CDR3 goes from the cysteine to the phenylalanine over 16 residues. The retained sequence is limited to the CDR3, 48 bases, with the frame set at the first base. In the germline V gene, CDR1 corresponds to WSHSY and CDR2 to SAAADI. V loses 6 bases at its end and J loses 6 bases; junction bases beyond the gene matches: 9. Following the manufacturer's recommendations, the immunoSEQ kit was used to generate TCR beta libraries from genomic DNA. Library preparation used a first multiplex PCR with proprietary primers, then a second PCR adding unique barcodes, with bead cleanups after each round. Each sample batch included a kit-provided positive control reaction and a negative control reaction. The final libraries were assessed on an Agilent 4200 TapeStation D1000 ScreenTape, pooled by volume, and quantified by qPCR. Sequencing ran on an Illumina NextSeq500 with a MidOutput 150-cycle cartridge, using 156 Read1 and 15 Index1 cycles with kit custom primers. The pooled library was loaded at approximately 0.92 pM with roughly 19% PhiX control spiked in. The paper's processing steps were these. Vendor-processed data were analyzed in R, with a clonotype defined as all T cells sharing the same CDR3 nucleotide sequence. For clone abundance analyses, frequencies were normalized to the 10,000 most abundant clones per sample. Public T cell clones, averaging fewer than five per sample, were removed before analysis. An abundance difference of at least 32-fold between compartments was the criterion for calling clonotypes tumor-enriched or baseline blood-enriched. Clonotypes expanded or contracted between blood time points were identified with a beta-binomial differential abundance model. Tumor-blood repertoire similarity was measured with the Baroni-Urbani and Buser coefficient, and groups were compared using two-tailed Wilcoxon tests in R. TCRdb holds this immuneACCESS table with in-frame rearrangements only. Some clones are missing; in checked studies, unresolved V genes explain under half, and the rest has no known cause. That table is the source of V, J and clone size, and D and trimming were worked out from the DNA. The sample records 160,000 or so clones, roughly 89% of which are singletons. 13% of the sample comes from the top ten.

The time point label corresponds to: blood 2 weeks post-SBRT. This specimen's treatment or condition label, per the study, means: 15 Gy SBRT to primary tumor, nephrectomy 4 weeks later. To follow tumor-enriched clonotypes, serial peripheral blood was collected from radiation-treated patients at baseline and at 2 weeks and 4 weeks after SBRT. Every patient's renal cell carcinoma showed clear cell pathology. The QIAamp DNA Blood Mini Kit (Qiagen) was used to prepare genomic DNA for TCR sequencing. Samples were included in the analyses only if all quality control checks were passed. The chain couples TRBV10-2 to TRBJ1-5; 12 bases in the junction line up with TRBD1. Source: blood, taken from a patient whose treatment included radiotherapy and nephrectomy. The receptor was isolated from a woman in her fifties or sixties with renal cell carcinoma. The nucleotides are TGCGCCAGCAGCTCCGGGACAGGGGGCTGGAGTCAGCCCCAGCATTTT. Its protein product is CASSSGTGGWSQPQHF.